This is a list of T cell receptor beta chains from one sample in a study of blood T cell repertoires in COVID-19. Repertoires were generated with immunoSEQ multiplex PCR, while TCRdb's copy carries only in-frame clones and drops some. The sample includes fewer than 350,000 clones, around 86% of them seen just once. Sample: peripheral blood. The receptors here all came from a woman in her 30s who had recovered from COVID-19. Each CDR3 is given with its conserved first and last residue. Each record gives: clone size, V gene, D gene, J gene, CDR3 length, CDR3 DNA, CDR3 protein. D genes are given only for firm matches. Some rows have no size entry. The others give once, few or many, or a class for an expanded clone.

once	TRBV29-1	.	TRBJ2-7	12	TGCAGCGTTTCTGGGGGCTACTACGAGCAGTACTTC	CSVSGGYYEQYF
once	TRBV6-5	TRBD2	TRBJ2-1	15	TGTGCCAGCAGTTATGCCGCGGGAGGGTTCCATGAGCAGTTCTTC	CASSYAAGGFHEQFF
.	TRBV6-1	TRBD2	TRBJ2-7	19	TGTGCCAGCAGTGACACTCGGCTGGGACTAGCGGGAGGGACCTACGAGCAGTACTTC	CASSDTRLGLAGGTYEQYF
.	TRBV21-1	.	TRBJ2-7	16	TGTGCCAGCAGCAGGTGGACTAGCGGGAGATTATACGAGCAGTACTTC	CASSRWTSGRLYEQYF
.	TRBV29-1	.	TRBJ2-7	13	TGCAGCGTTCAAAAGCCAAAGCACTACGAGCAGTACTTC	CSVQKPKHYEQYF
.	TRBV5-1	TRBD1	TRBJ2-7	15	TGCGCCAGCAGCTTGACGGGACAGACCTCCTACGAGCAGTACTTC	CASSLTGQTSYEQYF
.	TRBV6-5	.	TRBJ2-7	13	TGTGCCAGCAGTCCGCAGGCGGCGGGAGAGCAGTACTTC	CASSPQAAGEQYF
.	TRBV18	.	TRBJ1-2	14	TGTGCCAGCGGAAGGACAGCCTACGAGGATGGCTACACCTTC	CASGRTAYEDGYTF
.	TRBV2	TRBD2	TRBJ2-3	14	TGTGCCAGCAGAGAAGGACTAGCGGGAGATACGCAGTATTTT	CASREGLAGDTQYF
.	TRBV5-8	TRBD1	TRBJ1-5	16	TGTGCCAGCAGCTTGTTAGGGACAGGGGGCTTCCATCCCCAGCATTTT	CASSLLGTGGFHPQHF
.	TRBV3-1/TRBV3-2	.	TRBJ1-1	14	TGTGCCAGCAGCCAGTCCGGACAGACCACTGAAGCTTTCTTT	CASSQSGQTTEAFF
once	TRBV7-3	.	TRBJ2-3	15	TGTGCCAGCAGCGCTGGACAGTCTAGCACAGATACGCAGTATTTT	CASSAGQSSTDTQYF
.	TRBV2	.	TRBJ1-3	15	TGTGCCAGCAAGACGGACGGCGGGGTAGGAAACACCATATATTTT	CASKTDGGVGNTIYF
.	TRBV4-3	.	TRBJ2-3	16	TGCGCCAGCAGCCAGAATAAGGCAGGGGCAACAGATACGCAGTATTTT	CASSQNKAGATDTQYF
.	TRBV3-1/TRBV3-2	.	TRBJ1-1	11	TGTGCCAGCAGCCGAGGGAGTGAAGCTTTCTTT	CASSRGSEAFF
.	TRBV6-5	.	TRBJ1-5	13	TGTGCCACCCAGGGACGGGGGAATCAGCCCCAGCATTTT	CATQGRGNQPQHF
once	TRBV19	TRBD2	TRBJ2-1	15	TGTGCCAGTAAGGGACTAGCGGCCTCCTACAATGAGCAGTTCTTC	CASKGLAASYNEQFF
.	TRBV29-1	.	TRBJ1-1	13	TGCAGCGGCTCAGACAGGACGAACACTGAAGCTTTCTTT	CSGSDRTNTEAFF
.	TRBV7-2	.	TRBJ1-1	12	TGTGCCAGCAGTTTCCGGAACACTGAAGCTTTCTTT	CASSFRNTEAFF
.	TRBV6-5	.	TRBJ1-1	13	TGTGCCAGCAGTCCACTTTTGAACACTGAAGCTTTCTTT	CASSPLLNTEAFF
.	TRBV5-1	.	TRBJ1-1	15	TGCGCCAGCAGCTCAGAGGGAGGGTTGAACACTGAAGCTTTCTTT	CASSSEGGLNTEAFF
.	TRBV7-2	.	TRBJ1-1	13	TGTGCCAGCAGCTCAACAGGGCACGCTGAAGCTTTCTTT	CASSSTGHAEAFF
.	TRBV4-1	.	TRBJ2-7	16	TGCGCCAGCAGCCAAGATCCACGCGGGGTGTCCTACGAGCAGTACTTC	CASSQDPRGVSYEQYF
.	TRBV5-1	.	TRBJ1-1	14	TGCGCCAGCAGCTTGGCCGGGGAAAGCACTGAAGCTTTCTTT	CASSLAGESTEAFF
.	TRBV5-6	.	TRBJ1-5	16	TGTGCCAGCAGCTTAGCTGGACCCTCAGGGAATCAGCCCCAGCATTTT	CASSLAGPSGNQPQHF
.	TRBV4-1	.	TRBJ1-4	19	TGCGCCAGCAGCCAAGATCGGCGGCGAGGGATAACAACTAATGAAAAACTGTTTTTT	CASSQDRRRGITTNEKLFF